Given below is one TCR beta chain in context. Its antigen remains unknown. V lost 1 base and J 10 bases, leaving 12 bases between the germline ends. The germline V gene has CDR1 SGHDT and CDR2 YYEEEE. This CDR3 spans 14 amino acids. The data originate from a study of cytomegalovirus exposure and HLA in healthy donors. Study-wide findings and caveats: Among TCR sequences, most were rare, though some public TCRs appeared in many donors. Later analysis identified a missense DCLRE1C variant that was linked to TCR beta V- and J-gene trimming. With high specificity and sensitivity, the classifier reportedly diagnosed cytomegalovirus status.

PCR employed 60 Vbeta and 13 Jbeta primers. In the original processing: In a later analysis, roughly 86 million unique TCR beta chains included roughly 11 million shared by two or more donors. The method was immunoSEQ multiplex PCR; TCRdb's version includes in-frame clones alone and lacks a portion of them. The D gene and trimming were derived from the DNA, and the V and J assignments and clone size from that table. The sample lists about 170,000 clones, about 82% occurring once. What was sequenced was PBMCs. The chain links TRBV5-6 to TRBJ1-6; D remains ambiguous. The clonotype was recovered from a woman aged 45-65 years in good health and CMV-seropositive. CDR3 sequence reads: CASSLNSPGSPLHF. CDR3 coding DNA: TGTGCCAGCAGCTTGAATAGTCCAGGCTCACCCCTCCACTTT.